The 2 T cell receptor beta chains below all came from one sample that was sequenced in a study of T-cell memory formation after mild COVID-19. TCRdb re-called the 5' RACE reads through MiXCR, storing one row per CDR3 protein. The table shows around 250,000 distinct CDR3 sequences, with 15% to 20% occurring only once. Specimen: PBMCs or a T cell subset sorted from them (not recorded which). Receptors originate from a man aged 18 to 29 who had mild COVID-19 (a few samples of this study predate the infection). Cell type and time point are not known.

This sequence joins TRBV12-3 or TRBV12-4 and TRBJ1-2, with a weak D call TRBD1 (5 bases). The V end was cut by 3 bases, the J end by 4 bases, with 9 bases between. The CDR3 is made up of 13 amino acids. The CDR3 bases are TGTGCCAGCAGTTTGGGGCAGGCCTATGGCTACACCTTC. Its protein is CASSLGQAYGYTF.

The chain has TRBV5-1 and TRBJ1-4; D call uncertain. The V end was cut by 0 bases, the J end by 4 bases, with 4 bases between. CDR1 is SGHRS and CDR2 is YFSETQ in the germline V gene. The length of the CDR3 is 13 residues. CDR3 protein: CASSLDGNEKLFF. The CDR3 DNA sequence: TGCGCCAGCAGCTTGGACGGTAATGAAAAACTGTTTTTT. The variable domain in full, completed from reference TRBV5-1 and TRBJ1-4, reads KAGVTQTPRYLIKTRGQQVTLSCSPISGHRSVSWYQQTPGQGLQFLFEYFSETQRNKGNFPGRFSGRQFSNSRSEMNVSTLELGDSALYLCASSLDGNEKLFFGSGTQLSVL.